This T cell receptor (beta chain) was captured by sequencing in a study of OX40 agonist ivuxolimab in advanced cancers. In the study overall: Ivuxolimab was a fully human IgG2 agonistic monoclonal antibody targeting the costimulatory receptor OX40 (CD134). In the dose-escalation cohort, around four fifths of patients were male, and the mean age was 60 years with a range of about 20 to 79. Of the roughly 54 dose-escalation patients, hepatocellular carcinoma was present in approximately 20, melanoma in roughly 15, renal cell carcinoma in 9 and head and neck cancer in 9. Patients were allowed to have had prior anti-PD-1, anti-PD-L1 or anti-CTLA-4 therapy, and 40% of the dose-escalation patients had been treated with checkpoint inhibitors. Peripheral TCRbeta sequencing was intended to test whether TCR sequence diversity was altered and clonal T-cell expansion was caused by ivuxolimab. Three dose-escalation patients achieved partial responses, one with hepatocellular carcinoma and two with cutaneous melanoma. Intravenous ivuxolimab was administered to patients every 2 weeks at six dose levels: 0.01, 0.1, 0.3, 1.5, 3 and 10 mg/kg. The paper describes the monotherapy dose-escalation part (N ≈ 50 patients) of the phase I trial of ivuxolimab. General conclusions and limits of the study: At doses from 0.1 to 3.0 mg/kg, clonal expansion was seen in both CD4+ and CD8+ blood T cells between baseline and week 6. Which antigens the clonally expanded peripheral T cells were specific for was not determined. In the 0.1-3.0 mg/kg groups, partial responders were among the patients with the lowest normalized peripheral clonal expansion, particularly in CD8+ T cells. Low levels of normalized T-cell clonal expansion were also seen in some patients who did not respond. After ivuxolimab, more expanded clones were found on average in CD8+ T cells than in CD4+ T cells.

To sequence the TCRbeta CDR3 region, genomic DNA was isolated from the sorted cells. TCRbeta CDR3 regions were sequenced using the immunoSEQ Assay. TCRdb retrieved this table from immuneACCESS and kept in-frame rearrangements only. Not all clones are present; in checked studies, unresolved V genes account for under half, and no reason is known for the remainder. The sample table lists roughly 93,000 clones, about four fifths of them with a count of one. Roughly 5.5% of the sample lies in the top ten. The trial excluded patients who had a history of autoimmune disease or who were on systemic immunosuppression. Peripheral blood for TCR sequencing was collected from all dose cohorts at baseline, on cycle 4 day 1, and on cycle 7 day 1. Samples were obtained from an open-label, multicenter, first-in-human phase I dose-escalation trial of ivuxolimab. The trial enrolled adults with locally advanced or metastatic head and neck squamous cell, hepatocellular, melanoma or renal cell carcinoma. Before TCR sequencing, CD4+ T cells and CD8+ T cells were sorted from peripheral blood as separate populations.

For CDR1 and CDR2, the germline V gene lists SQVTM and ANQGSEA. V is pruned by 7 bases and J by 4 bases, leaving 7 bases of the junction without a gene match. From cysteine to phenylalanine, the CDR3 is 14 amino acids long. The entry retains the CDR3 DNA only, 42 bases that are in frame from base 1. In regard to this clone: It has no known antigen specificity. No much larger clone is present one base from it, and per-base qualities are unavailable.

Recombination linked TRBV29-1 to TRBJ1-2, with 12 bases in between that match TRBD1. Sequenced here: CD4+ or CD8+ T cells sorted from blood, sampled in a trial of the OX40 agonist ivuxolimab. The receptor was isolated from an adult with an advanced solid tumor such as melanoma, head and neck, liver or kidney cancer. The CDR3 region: CSAGGQGASYGYTF. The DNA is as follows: TGCAGCGCCGGGGGACAGGGGGCGTCCTATGGCTACACCTTC.